The 30 T cell receptor beta chains given below trace back to one sample, sequenced in a study of cytomegalovirus exposure and HLA in healthy donors. PCR used 60 Vbeta primers and 13 Jbeta primers. Generated by immunoSEQ multiplex PCR, the TCRdb table keeps only in-frame clones and is missing some. The sample carries around 120,000 clones, around 70% recorded once. The sequencing sample was made of PBMCs. The receptors shown here come from a woman aged 40 to 49 in good health and CMV-seropositive.

This clone came up a few times. V usage is TRBV7-8 and J usage is TRBJ2-7; D is unclear. The V gene's germline CDR1 is SGHVS and CDR2 FQNEAQ. Deletions cut 8 bases from V and 1 base from J, with 9 bases between. This CDR3 comprises 12 residues. This CDR3 is CASLSRSYEQYF. The DNA for the CDR3 is TGTGCCAGCTTATCTAGGTCCTACGAGCAGTACTTC.

The CDR3 coding sequence is TGTGCCAGCAGCCAAGATGGTTCGGGTCTCCTAGGGAGCTCCTACAATGAGCAGTTCTTC. Translating it yields CASSQDGSGLLGSSYNEQFF. The chain has TRBV4-2 and TRBJ2-1, with a tentative D call TRBD2 (5 bases). The V and J ends lost 0 bases and 0 bases respectively, with 21 bases between them. The CDR3 covers 20 residues. Germline-derived CDR1 and CDR2 are LGHNA and YNFKEQ.

The V and J genes are TRBV2 and TRBJ1-5; 9 bases are shared with TRBD1. From germline, CDR1 is SNHLY and CDR2 FYNNEI. The CDR3 covers 14 residues. V trimming: 6 bases; J trimming: 2 bases; junction bases outside the gene matches: 2. CDR3: CASRWDRGNQPQHF. The CDR3 nucleotides read TGTGCCAGCAGGTGGGACAGGGGCAATCAGCCCCAGCATTTT.

This clone was recorded a few times. The V gene is TRBV9, the J gene TRBJ2-3, with D tentatively TRBD1 (5 bases). The CDR3 sequence is 16 residues long. In germline, CDR1 is SGDLS, CDR2 YYNGEE. Trimming left V 3 bases short and J 0 bases short, with 14 bases between. In DNA form, the CDR3 reads TGTGCCAGCAGCGATCAGGGCGAGCCTAGCACAGATACGCAGTATTTT. Translation: CASSDQGEPSTDTQYF.

The rearrangement joins TRBV4-3 to TRBJ1-4; 10 bases match TRBD1. Looked up from germline, CDR1 is LGHNA and CDR2 is YSLEER. Trimming removed 3 bases from V and 4 bases from J; junction bases left unmatched: 2. This CDR3 spans 15 amino acids. The CDR3 DNA is TGCGCCAGCAGCCAGGGGGACAGGGGTAATGAAAAACTGTTTTTT. Encoded protein: CASSQGDRGNEKLFF.

The chain is built from TRBV6-1 and TRBJ2-1, with 7 bases matching TRBD2. Losses at the gene ends were 7 bases for V and 9 bases for J; bases not matched to a gene: 9. The CDR3 runs 13 residues. Germline V lookup: CDR1 MNHNS, CDR2 SASEGT. CDR3 bases: TGTGCCAGCAACTCCGGGACTATTATTGAGCAGTTCTTC. It codes for CASNSGTIIEQFF.

This clone was picked up a small number of times. V usage is TRBV9 and J usage is TRBJ1-1, with 8 bases lining up with TRBD1. The CDR3 has 14 residues. Germline V CDR1 and CDR2: SGDLS, YYNGEE. The V and J ends lost 4 bases and 0 bases, in that order; junction bases with no gene match: 2. DNA for the CDR3: TGTGCCAGCAGCAGGGACAGGCTGAACACTGAAGCTTTCTTT. This translates into CASSRDRLNTEAFF. Combining the CDR3 with reference TRBV9 and TRBJ1-1 gives the whole variable domain DSGVTQTPKHLITATGQRVTLRCSPRSGDLSVYWYQQSLDQGLQFLIQYYNGEERAKGNILERFSAQQFPDLHSELNLSSLELGDSALYFCASSRDRLNTEAFFGQGTRLTVV.

This clone was found a few times. This chain uses TRBV2 with TRBJ1-4; 8 bases line up with TRBD1. The length of the CDR3 is 14 residues. Germline V gives CDR1 SNHLY, CDR2 FYNNEI. V lost 9 bases, J lost 5 bases, and 8 bases stayed unmatched. CDR3 amino acids: CASSGQGGNEKLFF. CDR3 coding DNA: TGTGCCAGTTCCGGACAGGGAGGGAATGAAAAACTGTTTTTT. The full variable domain, rest sourced from reference TRBV2 and TRBJ1-4, is EPEVTQTPSHQVTQMGQEVILRCVPISNHLYFYWYRQILGQKVEFLVSFYNNEISEKSEIFDDQFSVERPDGSNFTLKIRSTKLEDSAMYFCASSGQGGNEKLFFGSGTQLSVL.

The chain uses TRBV6-1 and TRBJ1-1; tentative D call: TRBD1 (6 bases). Trimming stripped 1 base from V and 8 bases from J, with 17 bases between. In germline, CDR1 is MNHNS, CDR2 SASEGT. CDR3 length equals 15 residues. For the CDR3, the DNA is TGTGCCAGCAGTGAAGTAAAAGCAGGGGACGGCGAAGCTTTCTTT. Its protein product is CASSEVKAGDGEAFF.

V gene TRBV6-1 combines with J gene TRBJ1-5, with no clear D. V gave up 2 bases and J gave up 4 bases, with 15 bases separating them. This CDR3 comprises 16 residues. The V gene's germline CDR1 is MNHNS and CDR2 SASEGT. CDR3: CASSEPTGFFNQPQHF. The CDR3 DNA reads as TGTGCCAGCAGTGAACCGACGGGGTTTTTTAATCAGCCCCAGCATTTT.

The J gene is TRBJ1-2, the V gene TRBV4-2, with 11 bases identical to TRBD1. Unmatched junction bases numbered 7, after V lost 2 bases and J lost 2 bases. The CDR3 has 17 amino acids. Germline V gene lookup returns CDR1 LGHNA and CDR2 YNFKEQ. CDR3 DNA: TGTGCCAGCAGCCAACCTGGGACAGGGGGTATAAACTATGGCTACACCTTC. It encodes CASSQPGTGGINYGYTF.

This chain connects TRBV4-3 to TRBJ2-7; a weak D match, TRBD1 (5 bases). The CDR3 extends over 15 amino acids. Germline V gene data show CDR1 as LGHNA and CDR2 as YSLEER. V was clipped by 0 bases and J by 0 bases, with 9 bases between them. The CDR3: CASSQDRTHSYEQYF. CDR3 DNA sequence: TGCGCCAGCAGCCAAGATCGGACACACTCCTACGAGCAGTACTTC.

This clone was counted a few times. The chain recombines TRBV6-1 with TRBJ1-2; D is unclear. The CDR3 contains 15 residues. The V and J ends lost 2 bases and 2 bases respectively, with 12 bases between them. Germline loops: CDR1 MNHNS, CDR2 SASEGT. Here the CDR3 DNA reads TGTGCCAGCAGTGAACCCGGGTGGCGGAACTATGGCTACACCTTC. Its translation: CASSEPGWRNYGYTF.

The sample holds one count of this clone. The chain couples TRBV5-1 to TRBJ2-5, with a tentative D call TRBD2 (6 bases). There are 13 residues in the CDR3. V lost 3 bases and J 2 bases, leaving 8 bases between the germline ends. The germline V gene encodes CDR1 SGHRS and CDR2 YFSETQ. The CDR3: CASSSGRQETQYF. The DNA for the CDR3 is TGCGCCAGCAGCTCGGGGAGGCAAGAGACCCAGTACTTC.

The gene calls are TRBV4-3 and TRBJ2-1, with D possibly matching TRBD2 (5 bases). V lost 4 bases and J lost 0, with 16 bases in between. The CDR3 loop spans 17 amino acids. Germline values: CDR1 LGHNA, CDR2 YSLEER. DNA for the CDR3: TGCGCCAGCAGCCTGTACCCAAAGCGGAACTCCTACAATGAGCAGTTCTTC. Residues: CASSLYPKRNSYNEQFF.

The gene calls are TRBV6-1 and TRBJ1-2, with D unresolved. V was cut by 8 bases and J by 0 bases, with 16 bases left in between. The length of the CDR3 is 15 residues. CDR1 and CDR2 from the germline V gene are MNHNS and SASEGT. The CDR3 nucleotides are TGTGCCAGCGCGCAAGGTCAGGCTGCTAACTATGGCTACACCTTC. Amino acid sequence: CASAQGQAANYGYTF.

The V call is TRBV19, the J call TRBJ1-1; TRBD1 agrees at 7 bases. After removal of 6 bases from V and 3 bases from J, the junction contained 7 bases not matched to a gene. CDR1 is LNHDA and CDR2 is SQIVND in the germline V gene (reference sequence). The CDR3 has 14 amino acids. The CDR3 loop is CASRTGTAYTEAFF. The CDR3 nucleotides are TGTGCCAGTAGGACCGGGACAGCCTACACTGAAGCTTTCTTT.

V and J are TRBV2 and TRBJ1-2; 8 nucleotides agree with TRBD1. The CDR3 is 15 amino acids. V shed 2 bases and J 2 bases; nucleotides not matched to a gene: 4. Germline CDR1 is SNHLY and CDR2 is FYNNEI. CDR3 sequence reads: CASSEIRQGNYGYTF. CDR3 coding DNA: TGTGCCAGCAGTGAAATTAGACAGGGGAACTATGGCTACACCTTC.

In nucleotides, the CDR3 is TGTGCCAGCAGCCCCCTTGGCAGGGTCGAAATCTCTGGCTACACCTTC. This codes for CASSPLGRVEISGYTF. The chain recombines TRBV14 with TRBJ1-2; D is possibly TRBD1 (5 bases). The length of the CDR3 is 16 residues. Germline CDR1 SGHDN, CDR2 FVKESK. With 4 bases removed from V and 7 bases from J, the gap between germline ends came to 22 bases.

The table lists this clone with many counts. This chain joins TRBV7-6 and TRBJ1-4; 9 nucleotides match TRBD1. Germline loops: CDR1 SGHVS, CDR2 FNYEAQ. The CDR3 is 14 residues long. V trimming: 1 base; J trimming: 9 bases; junction bases outside the gene matches: 3. CDR3 loop: CASSLGGQGKKLFF. CDR3 nucleotide sequence: TGTGCCAGCAGCTTAGGGGGACAGGGAAAAAAACTGTTTTTT.

This clone has only a few counts. This sequence joins TRBV9 and TRBJ2-7; 9 positions agree with TRBD2. Germline V lookup: CDR1 SGDLS, CDR2 YYNGEE. With 5 bases clipped from V and 3 bases from J, the junction kept 3 bases outside the gene matches. The CDR3 loop spans 13 amino acids. The CDR3 nucleotides read TGTGCCAGCAGTAGCGGGGGAGTCTACGAGCAGTACTTC. Encoded protein: CASSSGGVYEQYF.

V usage is TRBV7-2 and J usage is TRBJ1-1; TRBD1 matches 11 bases. The length of the CDR3 is 15 residues. V lost 1 base, J lost 5 bases, and 3 bases stayed unmatched. Germline CDR1 SGHTA, CDR2 FQGNSA. In DNA, the CDR3 is TGTGCCAGCAGCTTAGTTGGGACAGGGGGGACTGAAGCTTTCTTT. It encodes CASSLVGTGGTEAFF.

This clone occurred a few times. The CDR3 loop is CASSRDGQGLYGYTF. DNA for the CDR3: TGTGCCAGCAGTCGAGACGGGCAGGGGCTCTATGGCTACACCTTC. The genes are TRBV7-8 and TRBJ1-2, with D maybe TRBD1 (6 bases). The germline V and J ends were trimmed by 6 bases and 4 bases, with 18 bases remaining between them. Germline values: CDR1 SGHVS, CDR2 FQNEAQ. The CDR3 loop spans 15 amino acids.

This clone was observed a few times. The J gene is TRBJ1-3, the V gene TRBV7-2; D not certain. The CDR3 runs 14 residues. Trimming shortened V by 5 bases and J by 0 bases, and 8 bases separated the two germline ends. Per the germline V gene, CDR1 is SGHTA and CDR2 is FQGNSA. CDR3 residues: CASSLTDSGNTIYF. The CDR3, as DNA: TGTGCCAGCAGCCTCACAGACTCTGGAAACACCATATATTTT.

As DNA, the CDR3 is TGTGCCAGTAGTGGGGACTGGGGAAATGAAAAACTGTTTTTT. It is translated as CASSGDWGNEKLFF. This sequence joins TRBV19 and TRBJ1-4, with D perhaps TRBD1 (5 bases). Trimming removed 5 bases from V and 5 bases from J, with 12 bases in between. Germline loops: CDR1 LNHDA, CDR2 SQIVND (reference sequence). The CDR3 runs to 14 residues.

The chain has TRBV6-6 and TRBJ1-1; TRBD1 might be the D (5 bases). Deletions cut 0 bases from V and 0 bases from J, with 11 bases between. Per the germline V gene, CDR1 is MNHNY and CDR2 is SVGAGI (reference sequence). The CDR3 runs 16 residues. CDR3 sequence reads: CASSYSRGGVNTEAFF. The CDR3 region has the DNA TGTGCCAGCAGTTACTCGAGGGGAGGGGTGAACACTGAAGCTTTCTTT.

This sequence joins TRBV6-5 and TRBJ1-2; 12 bases are shared with TRBD1. This CDR3 has 15 amino acids. With 0 bases clipped from V and 7 bases from J, the junction kept 3 bases outside the gene matches. Germline V gives CDR1 MNHEY, CDR2 SVGAGI. The CDR3 spells CASSYSGTGGGGYTF. Written as DNA, the CDR3 is TGTGCCAGCAGTTACTCCGGGACAGGGGGCGGTGGCTACACCTTC.

The chain recombines TRBV7-2 with TRBJ2-5, with a weak D call TRBD2 (5 bases). Trimming pared 1 base from V and 3 bases from J, leaving 18 bases between. The CDR3 loop spans 17 amino acids. CDR1 is SGHTA and CDR2 is FQGNSA in the germline V gene. In DNA form, the CDR3 reads TGTGCCAGCAGCTTAGATTCTTGGCTAGCAGAAAAAGAGACCCAGTACTTC. Encoded protein: CASSLDSWLAEKETQYF.

This clone was detected only once. This chain joins TRBV7-9 and TRBJ2-2; D uncertain. This CDR3 is built from 15 residues. The germline V gene encodes CDR1 SEHNR and CDR2 FQNEAQ (reference sequence). V lost 1 base, J lost 0 bases, and 6 bases lay in between. CDR3 region: CASSLGASNTGELFF. In DNA form, the CDR3 reads TGTGCCAGCAGCTTAGGGGCCTCGAACACCGGGGAGCTGTTTTTT.

The chain employs TRBV6-1 and TRBJ1-4; possible D gene TRBD1, 5 bases. Germline CDR1 MNHNS, CDR2 SASEGT. V was clipped by 4 bases and J by 4 bases, with 16 bases between them. The CDR3 runs to 16 residues. The CDR3 DNA is TGTGCCAGCAGTGCCAGAACAGGCGCCTATAATGAAAAACTGTTTTTT. Amino acid sequence: CASSARTGAYNEKLFF.